The 6 T cell receptor beta chains below were found in one sample sequenced in a study of breast tumors, draining lymph nodes, adjacent tissues. The lymph nodes were axillary draining lymph nodes from breast cancer patients. TCRdb re-derived calls from the multiplex PCR reads in MiXCR, one entry per CDR3 protein. The data hold about 180,000 distinct CDR3 sequences, with roughly a third observed a single time. The sample consisted of axillary lymph node tissue. These receptors all stem from a female donor with breast cancer. Some clones in this sample may be carry-over from other donors' samples.

The chain carries TRBV14 and TRBJ2-7; 9 bases are a match to TRBD1. Germline CDR1 is SGHDN and CDR2 is FVKESK. This CDR3 has 14 amino acids. J gave up 5 bases and V 4 bases, and 6 bases lay outside the gene matches. The CDR3, as DNA: TGTGCCAGCAGCCGAGGACAGGGGTGGCACGAGCAGTACTTC. This codes for CASSRGQGWHEQYF.

The rearrangement joins TRBV19 to TRBJ1-1; 8 nucleotides line up with TRBD1. V shed 4 bases and J 0 bases; nucleotides not matched to a gene: 7. This CDR3 is 16 amino acids long. Germline values: CDR1 LNHDA, CDR2 SQIVND (reference sequence). In DNA form, the CDR3 reads TGTGCCAGTAGTACCGGGACAGGCGAGATGAACACTGAAGCTTTCTTT. It specifies CASSTGTGEMNTEAFF.

CDR3 in amino acids: CASSCRAIAGGGRLSEQYF. The CDR3 DNA is TGTGCCAGCAGCTGCCGGGCGATAGCGGGGGGGGGTCGTCTATCCGAGCAGTACTTC. The rearrangement uses TRBV7-3 and TRBJ2-7; 11 bases are a match to TRBD2. The V segment lost 4 bases and the J segment 6 bases; nucleotides outside the gene matches: 20. CDR1 and CDR2 from the germline V gene are SGHTA and FQGTGA. There are 19 residues in the CDR3. Based on the CDR3 plus reference TRBV7-3 and TRBJ2-7, the full variable domain is GAGVSQTPSNKVTEKGKYVELRCDPISGHTALYWYRQSLGQGPEFLIYFQGTGAADDSGLPNDRFFAVRPEGSVSTLKIQRTERGDSAVYLCASSCRAIAGGGRLSEQYFGPGTRLTVT.

As to this clonotype: Germline is not matched at one junction end, which may reflect a read error. V is TRBV12-3 or TRBV12-4 and J is TRBJ1-4; D remains unclear. CDR3 length equals 14 residues. The CDR3 coding sequence is TGTGCCAGCAGCGACCGGGCCCTTAATGAAAAACCGTTTTTT. Residues: CASSDRALNEKPFF.

In the case of this clonotype: Sequence at one end of the junction differs from germline and may be a read error. The chain is built from TRBV2 and TRBJ2-3; TRBD1 agrees at 10 bases. Looked up from germline, CDR1 is SNHLY and CDR2 is FYNNEI. CDR3 length: 14 residues. CDR3 loop: CDSSDRGLPDTQYF. DNA of the CDR3: TGTGACAGCAGTGACAGGGGGCTCCCAGATACGCAGTATTTT.

Notes on this clonotype: A much larger clonotype is one base distant, so this may be a read error. The CDR3 end shows no conserved phenylalanine or tryptophan, and so a read error is likely. The chain has TRBV7-6 and TRBJ2-2; 8 bases line up with TRBD2. The CDR3 has 15 residues. Germline V gene data show CDR1 as SGHVS and CDR2 as FNYEAQ. Trimming removed 5 bases from V and 3 bases from J; junction bases left unmatched: 5. The CDR3 protein is CASSATSADTGELFS. Written as DNA, the CDR3 is TGTGCCAGCAGCGCGACTAGCGCGGACACCGGGGAGCTGTTTTCT.